This T cell receptor (beta chain) was captured in a study of beta chain features in type 1 diabetes. Expressed TCRB transcripts were sequenced because the entire RNA isolate underwent reverse transcription. Data came from immunoSEQ multiplex PCR; TCRdb stores just in-frame clones and leaves some out. This sample has under 250,000 clones, with about 25% found just once. The CDR3 consists of 13 residues. In germline, CDR1 is SQVTM, CDR2 ANQGSEA. Trimming shortened V by 5 bases and J by 1 base, and 11 bases separated the two germline ends. This clone showed up just a few times. The receptor was isolated from a man aged 30 to 45 in good health. The sequenced sample consisted of central memory CD4+ T cells from blood. V is TRBV29-1 and J is TRBJ1-1, with D unclear. The CDR3 loop is CSVNARENTEAFF. CDR3 sequence (DNA): TGCAGCGTTAACGCCCGCGAGAACACTGAAGCTTTCTTT.